These 18 T cell receptor beta chains originate from one sample sequenced in a study of long-term antiretroviral therapy in people with HIV. They ran version v3.0 of the immunoSEQ assay at survey level. The repertoire was sequenced with immunoSEQ multiplex PCR; TCRdb's copy has only in-frame clones and lacks some. This table has tens of thousands of clones, around 90% appearing once. The sample consisted of unsorted PBMCs, taken 5.2 years after starting antiretroviral therapy. The receptors come from a woman between 35 and 50 years old with HIV.

The gene calls are TRBV7-8 and TRBJ2-7; 11 bases agree with TRBD2. This CDR3 contains 17 residues. Germline trimming cut 2 bases from V and 2 bases from J; bases unmatched to any gene: 8. Germline CDR1 reads SGHVS; CDR2 reads FQNEAQ. CDR3 amino acids: CASSLKGGLAEPYEQYF. The CDR3 nucleotides read TGTGCCAGCAGCTTAAAGGGGGGACTAGCGGAGCCCTACGAGCAGTACTTC.

This sequence joins TRBV6-1 and TRBJ2-3, with a tentative D call TRBD1 (5 bases). The CDR3 contains 14 residues. V was pared by 3 bases and J by 2 bases, with 9 bases between. Germline V lookup: CDR1 MNHNS, CDR2 SASEGT. The CDR3 DNA is TGTGCCAGCAGTGATAGGGGTTCCACAGATACGCAGTATTTT. This gives the protein CASSDRGSTDTQYF.

CDR3 amino acids: CASTVRAAEAFF. The CDR3 nucleotides are TGTGCCAGTACGGTTCGGGCGGCTGAAGCTTTCTTT. The rearrangement links TRBV2 to TRBJ1-1; D is undetermined. This CDR3 contains 12 residues. Trimming took off 9 bases at V and 6 bases at J, with 14 bases between the two ends. The V gene's germline CDR1 is SNHLY and CDR2 FYNNEI.

This clone has a single count. The chain has TRBV7-9 and TRBJ1-2; D perhaps matches TRBD1 (6 bases). V was cut by 4 bases and J by 4 bases, with 13 bases left in between. Germline lookup yields CDR1 SEHNR and CDR2 FQNEAQ (reference sequence). The CDR3 is made up of 14 amino acids. Here the CDR3 DNA reads TGTGCCAGCAGCTCCGGGACAACCCTCTATGGCTACACCTTC. Translated, it gives CASSSGTTLYGYTF.

The J gene is TRBJ1-6, the V gene TRBV19; D not resolved. The CDR3 has 14 residues. The germline V gene has CDR1 LNHDA and CDR2 SQIVND (reference sequence). Trimming shortened V by 3 bases and J by 4 bases, and 7 bases separated the two germline ends. The CDR3 spells CASSIRHYNSPLHF. The CDR3 DNA reads TGTGCCAGTAGTATTCGACATTATAATTCACCCCTCCACTTT.

The chain has TRBV4-3 and TRBJ2-3; D gene ambiguous. The germline V gene encodes CDR1 LGHNA and CDR2 YSLEER. Trimming removed 4 bases at V and 5 bases at J, with 10 bases between. The CDR3 is made up of 13 amino acids. CDR3 sequence (DNA): TGCGCCAGCAGCCGGAAGTTCGGAGATACGCAGTATTTT. Protein product: CASSRKFGDTQYF.

The chain joins TRBV5-1 to TRBJ2-4; no reliable D call. Germline CDR1 SGHRS, CDR2 YFSETQ. This CDR3 contains 15 residues. With 0 bases removed from V and 4 bases from J, the gap between germline ends came to 11 bases. CDR3 in amino acids: CASSLDQSLKNIQYF. In DNA, the CDR3 is TGCGCCAGCAGCTTGGATCAGTCTTTAAAAAACATTCAGTACTTC. The full variable domain, with the rest looked up from reference TRBV5-1 and TRBJ2-4, is KAGVTQTPRYLIKTRGQQVTLSCSPISGHRSVSWYQQTPGQGLQFLFEYFSETQRNKGNFPGRFSGRQFSNSRSEMNVSTLELGDSALYLCASSLDQSLKNIQYFGAGTRLSVL.

This chain connects TRBV7-9 to TRBJ2-1; D is uncertain. Trimming left V 7 bases short and J 0 bases short, with 10 bases between. The CDR3 covers 14 residues. Germline V gene data show CDR1 as SEHNR and CDR2 as FQNEAQ (reference sequence). The CDR3 loop is CASTSRDSYNEQFF. The DNA of the CDR3 is TGTGCCAGCACGTCGCGAGACTCCTACAATGAGCAGTTCTTC.

V and J are TRBV12-5 and TRBJ2-3, with D perhaps matching TRBD2 (5 bases). There are 16 residues in the CDR3. The germline V gene encodes CDR1 LGHNT and CDR2 FRNRAP. Trimming removed 6 bases at V and 7 bases at J, with 23 bases between. The CDR3 sequence: CASGGRGLLETNTQYF. CDR3 in DNA: TGTGCTAGTGGGGGGAGAGGGCTCCTTGAGACAAATACGCAGTATTTT.

CDR3 sequence reads: CASSVTGGSWGYTF. The CDR3 nucleotides read TGTGCCAGCAGTGTAACAGGGGGCAGTTGGGGCTACACCTTC. The V call is TRBV6-4, the J call TRBJ1-2; 9 positions match TRBD1. CDR3 length equals 14 residues. Germline-derived CDR1 and CDR2 are MRHNA and SNTAGT. V was pared by 4 bases and J by 8 bases, with 8 bases of the junction left unmatched.

This chain connects TRBV10-3 to TRBJ2-7, with D possibly being TRBD1 (6 bases). Between the trimmed V and J ends, which lost 4 bases and 7 bases, there was a span of 17 bases. This CDR3 spans 14 amino acids. Germline CDR1 reads ENHRY; CDR2 reads SYGVKD. The CDR3 DNA follows: TGTGCCATCAGTGCAACAGGGAGTCCGGGGGAGCAGTACTTC. Translating gives CAISATGSPGEQYF.

The CDR3 reads CASCTGRNQPQHF. The CDR3 DNA follows: TGTGCCAGCTGCACAGGGCGCAATCAGCCCCAGCATTTT. The V gene is TRBV2, the J gene TRBJ1-5; tentatively, D is TRBD1 (6 bases). Germline CDR1 reads SNHLY; CDR2 reads FYNNEI. V dropped 8 bases and J dropped 2 bases, with 10 bases sitting between them. CDR3 length: 13 amino acids.

The rearrangement uses TRBV7-2 and TRBJ2-7, with 7 bases that match TRBD2. Germline V gene data show CDR1 as SGHTA and CDR2 as FQGNSA. This CDR3 comprises 15 residues. J lost 2 bases, V lost 1 base, and 5 bases had no gene match. The CDR3 spells CASSLGGSPTYEQYF. The CDR3, as DNA: TGTGCCAGCAGCTTAGGCGGGAGTCCTACCTACGAGCAGTACTTC.

V usage is TRBV11-2 and J usage is TRBJ2-3; possibly TRBD2 for D (5 bases). The CDR3 is 16 amino acids. Germline V gene data show CDR1 as SGHAT and CDR2 as FQNNGV. Trimming left V 2 bases short and J 1 base short, with 13 bases between. The CDR3 DNA is TGTGCCAGCAGCTTAATGAGGGAGTGGGGCACAGATACGCAGTATTTT. Its translation: CASSLMREWGTDTQYF.

The rearrangement joins TRBV30 to TRBJ2-7; the match to TRBD1 covers 8 bases. The length of the CDR3 is 18 residues. After removal of 1 base from V and 0 bases from J, the junction contained 14 bases not matched to a gene. CDR1 is GTSNPN, CDR2 SVGIG, per germline (reference sequence). CDR3 amino acids: CAWSDIWLQDRASYEQYF. The CDR3 DNA sequence: TGTGCCTGGAGTGATATCTGGTTGCAGGACAGGGCCTCCTACGAGCAGTACTTC.

V usage is TRBV30 and J usage is TRBJ2-3; D unresolved. The germline CDR1 and CDR2 sequences are GTSNPN and SVGIG (reference sequence). The CDR3 is 13 amino acids. V lost 7 bases to trimming and J lost 3 bases, with 14 bases between them. The CDR3 coding sequence is TGTGCCTTTTACAGTAAGCTGACAGATACGCAGTATTTT. It yields the protein CAFYSKLTDTQYF. The full variable domain, its missing parts supplied by reference TRBV30 and TRBJ2-3, is SQTIHQWPATLVQPVGSPLSLECTVEGTSNPNLYWYRQAAGRGLQLLFYSVGIGQISSEVPQNLSASRPQDRQFILSSKKLLLSDSGFYLCAFYSKLTDTQYFGPGTRLTVL.

The rearrangement joins TRBV5-6 to TRBJ2-2; D perhaps matches TRBD1 (6 bases). The CDR3 spans 15 residues. V was pared by 7 bases and J by 1 base, with 14 bases between. The germline V gene encodes CDR1 SGHDT and CDR2 YYEEEE. This CDR3 is CASDVTGKNTGELFF. The CDR3 DNA reads as TGTGCCAGCGACGTCACAGGGAAGAACACCGGGGAGCTGTTTTTT.

The rearrangement joins TRBV19 to TRBJ1-2, with D uncertain. Germline V CDR1 and CDR2: LNHDA, SQIVND (reference sequence). The CDR3 is 13 residues long. Trimming removed 0 bases at V and 4 bases at J, with 6 bases between. CDR3 sequence: CASSIDPGYGYTF. The CDR3 region has the DNA TGTGCCAGTAGTATAGATCCTGGCTATGGCTACACCTTC.